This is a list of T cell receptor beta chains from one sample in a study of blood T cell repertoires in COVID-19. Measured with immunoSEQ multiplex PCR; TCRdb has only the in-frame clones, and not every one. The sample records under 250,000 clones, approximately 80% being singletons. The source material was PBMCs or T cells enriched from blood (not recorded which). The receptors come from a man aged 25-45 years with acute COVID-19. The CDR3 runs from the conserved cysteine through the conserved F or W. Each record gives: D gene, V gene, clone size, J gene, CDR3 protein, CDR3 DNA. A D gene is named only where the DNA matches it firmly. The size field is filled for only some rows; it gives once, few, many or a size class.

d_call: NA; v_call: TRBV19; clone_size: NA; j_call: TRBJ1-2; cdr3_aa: CASSTPGIGYTF; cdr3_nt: TGTGCCAGTAGTACCCCAGGGATCGGCTACACCTTC
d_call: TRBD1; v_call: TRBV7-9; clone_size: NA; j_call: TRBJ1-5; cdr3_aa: CASSPTGSNQPQHF; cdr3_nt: TGTGCCAGCAGCCCGACAGGGTCCAATCAGCCCCAGCATTTT
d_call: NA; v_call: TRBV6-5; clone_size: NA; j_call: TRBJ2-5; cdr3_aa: CASSPGETQYF; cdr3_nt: TGTGCCAGCAGTCCCGGGGAGACCCAGTACTTC
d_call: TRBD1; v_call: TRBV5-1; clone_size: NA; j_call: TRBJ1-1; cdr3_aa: CASSPGTAEAFF; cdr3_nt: TGCGCCAGCAGCCCGGGGACAGCTGAAGCTTTCTTT
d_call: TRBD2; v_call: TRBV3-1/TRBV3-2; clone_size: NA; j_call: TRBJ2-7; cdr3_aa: CASSQGPGGASHEQYF; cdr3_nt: TGTGCCAGCAGCCAAGGCCCCGGGGGGGCCTCTCACGAGCAGTACTTC
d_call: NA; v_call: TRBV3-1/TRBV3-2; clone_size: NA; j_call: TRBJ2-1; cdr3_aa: CASSQLNEQFF; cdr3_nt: TGTGCCAGCAGCCAACTAAATGAGCAGTTCTTC
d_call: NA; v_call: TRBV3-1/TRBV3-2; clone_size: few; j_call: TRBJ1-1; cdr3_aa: CASSQGFGYTEAFF; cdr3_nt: TGTGCCAGCAGCCAAGGGTTCGGGTACACTGAAGCTTTCTTT
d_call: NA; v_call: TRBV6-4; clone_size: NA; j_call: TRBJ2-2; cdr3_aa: CASSKSPNTGELFF; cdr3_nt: TGTGCCAGCTCCAAAAGCCCGAACACCGGGGAGCTGTTTTTT
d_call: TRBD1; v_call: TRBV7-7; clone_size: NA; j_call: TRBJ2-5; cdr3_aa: CASSRGGWQETQYF; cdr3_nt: TGTGCCAGCAGCAGAGGGGGCTGGCAAGAGACCCAGTACTTC
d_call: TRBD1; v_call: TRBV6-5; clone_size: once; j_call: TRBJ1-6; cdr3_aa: CASSNGQGYSPLHF; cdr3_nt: TGTGCCAGCAGTAACGGACAGGGTTATTCACCCCTCCACTTT
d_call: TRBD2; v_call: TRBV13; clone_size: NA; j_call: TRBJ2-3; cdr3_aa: CASSLEAGGLDTQYF; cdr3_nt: TGTGCCAGCAGCTTAGAAGCGGGGGGGCTAGATACGCAGTATTTT
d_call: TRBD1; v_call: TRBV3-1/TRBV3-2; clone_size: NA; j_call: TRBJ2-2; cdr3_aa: CASKGAGTGTGELFF; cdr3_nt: TGTGCCAGCAAGGGGGCCGGGACAGGGACCGGGGAGCTGTTTTTT
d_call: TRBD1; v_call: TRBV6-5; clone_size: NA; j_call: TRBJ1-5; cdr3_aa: CASSHGTGVQQPQHF; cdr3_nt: TGTGCCAGCAGTCACGGGACAGGGGTCCAACAGCCCCAGCATTTT
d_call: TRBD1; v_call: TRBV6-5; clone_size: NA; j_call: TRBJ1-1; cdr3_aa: CASSRVQGAEAFF; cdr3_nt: TGTGCCAGCAGCCGAGTTCAGGGGGCTGAAGCTTTCTTT
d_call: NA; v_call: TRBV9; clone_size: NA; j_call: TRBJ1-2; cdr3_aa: CASSLPGTNYGYTF; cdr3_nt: TGTGCCAGCAGCCTTCCTGGGACAAATTATGGCTACACCTTC
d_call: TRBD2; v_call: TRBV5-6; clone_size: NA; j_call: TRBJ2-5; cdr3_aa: CASSPWRSGGKRGETQYF; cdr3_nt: TGTGCCAGCAGCCCCTGGCGCAGCGGGGGTAAACGGGGGGAGACCCAGTACTTC
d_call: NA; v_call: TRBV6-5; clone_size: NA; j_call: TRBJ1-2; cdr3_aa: CASSYGGGYTF; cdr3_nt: TGTGCCAGCAGTTACGGAGGGGGCTACACCTTC
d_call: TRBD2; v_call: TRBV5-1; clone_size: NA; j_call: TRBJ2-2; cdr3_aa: CASSWGAGVSTGELFF; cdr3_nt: TGCGCCAGCAGCTGGGGAGCGGGGGTCTCGACCGGGGAGCTGTTTTTT
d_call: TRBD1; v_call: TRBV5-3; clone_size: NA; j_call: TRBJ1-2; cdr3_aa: CARSWWDSEGFYRDCYGYTF; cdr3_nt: TGTGCCAGAAGCTGGTGGGACAGCGAGGGGTTTTATCGGGATTGTTATGGCTACACCTTC
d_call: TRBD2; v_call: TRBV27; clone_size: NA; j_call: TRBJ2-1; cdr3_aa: CASSSLGGGSYNEQFF; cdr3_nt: TGTGCCAGCAGTTCACTTGGCGGGGGCTCCTACAATGAGCAGTTCTTC
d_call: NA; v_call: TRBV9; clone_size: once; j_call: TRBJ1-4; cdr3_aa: CASSLSGEATNEKLFF; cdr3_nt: TGTGCCAGCAGCTTGTCAGGGGAAGCAACTAATGAAAAACTGTTTTTT